These 17 T cell receptor beta chains were sequenced from one sample in a study of blood T cell repertoires in COVID-19. Only in-frame clones appear in the TCRdb table, and some are missing; sequencing was by immunoSEQ multiplex PCR. The repertoire holds around 250,000 clones, with 70% to 90% as singletons. Sequenced input: PBMCs or T cells enriched from blood (not recorded which). These receptors were obtained from a woman aged 45-60 years who had been exposed to COVID-19.

The rearrangement joins TRBV18 to TRBJ2-6; D is unresolved. This CDR3 region has 18 residues. CDR1 is KGHSH and CDR2 is LQKENI in the germline V gene. The germline V and J ends were trimmed by 8 bases and 0 bases, with 20 bases remaining between them. This chain's CDR3 is CASRHGGQILSGANVLTF. The CDR3 region has the DNA TGTGCCAGCCGTCACGGTGGGCAGATACTCTCTGGGGCCAACGTCCTGACTTTC.

This chain links TRBV9 with TRBJ2-3; no firm D call. V was shortened by 0 bases and J by 5 bases, with 4 bases between the two germline ends. This CDR3 contains 12 residues. Germline V gives CDR1 SGDLS, CDR2 YYNGEE. CDR3 bases: TGTGCCAGCAGCGTAGTTATAGATACGCAGTATTTT. Translating it yields CASSVVIDTQYF.

The genes are TRBV13 and TRBJ1-2; 8 nucleotides match TRBD1. The V gene end was trimmed by 5 bases and the J gene end by 7 bases; junction bases not matched to a gene: 9. Germline-derived CDR1 and CDR2 are PRHDT and FYEKMQ (reference sequence). This CDR3 has 14 residues. The CDR3 sequence: CASSATGGLFGYTF. The CDR3 region has the DNA TGTGCCAGCAGCGCAACAGGGGGACTTTTTGGCTACACCTTC.

This clone was detected once. V is TRBV20-1 and J is TRBJ1-1; the D is unclear. CDR3 length: 11 residues. CDR1 DFQATT and CDR2 SNEGSKA come from the germline V gene (reference sequence). V lost 3 bases, J lost 6 bases, and 8 bases lay in between. This CDR3 reads CSARGSSEAFF. In DNA form, the CDR3 reads TGCAGTGCTAGGGGGAGCTCTGAAGCTTTCTTT.

This clone was counted a single time. The rearrangement uses TRBV5-6 and TRBJ1-3, with D perhaps matching TRBD1 (6 bases). Trimming took 4 bases from V and 0 from J, leaving 11 bases between them. Germline V gene sequence: CDR1 SGHDT, CDR2 YYEEEE. The CDR3 is made up of 15 amino acids. In DNA form, the CDR3 reads TGTGCCAGCAGCGCTCTACAGGGCTCTGGAAACACCATATATTTT. It translates to CASSALQGSGNTIYF.

This clone was detected once. V is TRBV19 and J is TRBJ1-1, with a possible D match to TRBD1 (6 bases). Looked up from germline, CDR1 is LNHDA and CDR2 is SQIVND (reference sequence). V was pared by 10 bases and J by 4 bases, with 19 bases between. This CDR3 is 14 amino acids long. The CDR3 loop is CATQGTTVSTEAFF. The CDR3 coding sequence is TGTGCCACGCAGGGGACGACGGTAAGCACTGAAGCTTTCTTT.

V usage is TRBV30 and J usage is TRBJ2-4; 8 nucleotides agree with TRBD1. Looked up from germline, CDR1 is GTSNPN and CDR2 is SVGIG (reference sequence). The CDR3 covers 16 residues. V lost 3 bases, J lost 1 base, and 8 bases stayed unmatched. The CDR3: CAWRAGGAFAKNIQYF. The CDR3 DNA reads TGTGCCTGGAGGGCAGGGGGCGCGTTTGCCAAAAACATTCAGTACTTC.

CDR3 bases: TGTGCCAGCAGCTCCGTAGGCCCCCGGGGTCGGACGCAGTATTTT. Translated, it gives CASSSVGPRGRTQYF. The chain is built from TRBV11-2 and TRBJ2-3; D may be TRBD2 (5 bases). Germline values: CDR1 SGHAT, CDR2 FQNNGV. The CDR3 has 15 amino acids. V dropped 4 bases and J dropped 9 bases, with 20 bases sitting between them.

This clone was seen a handful of times. This chain links TRBV6-2 or TRBV6-3 with TRBJ2-1; the match to TRBD2 covers 11 bases. Germline lookup yields CDR1 MNHEY and CDR2 SVGEGT. CDR3 length equals 16 residues. The ends lost 5 bases at V and 6 bases at J; junction bases unmatched: 9. In DNA form, the CDR3 reads TGTGCCAGCAGTCGTAGGGTGACTAGCGGGGTCAATGAGCAGTTCTTC. Translation gives CASSRRVTSGVNEQFF.

V gene TRBV5-8 combines with J gene TRBJ1-1, with D tentatively TRBD1 (5 bases). The CDR3 extends over 15 amino acids. CDR1 SGHTS and CDR2 YDEGEE come from the germline V gene. V was trimmed by 2 bases and J by 5 bases, leaving 16 bases between them. The CDR3 protein is CASSFHQGAGTEAFF. CDR3 nucleotide sequence: TGTGCCAGCAGCTTCCATCAGGGTGCAGGGACTGAAGCTTTCTTT.

The chain carries TRBV19 and TRBJ2-1; D perhaps matches TRBD1 (5 bases). Germline V gene sequence: CDR1 LNHDA, CDR2 SQIVND (reference sequence). This CDR3 region has 13 residues. V was pared by 10 bases and J by 7 bases, with 17 bases between. The CDR3 nucleotides are TGTGCCACCTCCTTACAGGCGAGAAATGAGCAGTTCTTC. As protein: CATSLQARNEQFF.

The rearrangement links TRBV9 to TRBJ2-1; maybe TRBD1 (5 bases). This CDR3 is built from 15 residues. Germline V gene sequence: CDR1 SGDLS, CDR2 YYNGEE. Deletions cut 0 bases from V and 7 bases from J, with 14 bases between. The CDR3 region is CASSVGGPGLNEQFF. For the CDR3, the DNA is TGTGCCAGCAGCGTAGGGGGCCCCGGGTTGAATGAGCAGTTCTTC. The variable domain in full, with the rest retrieved from reference TRBV9 and TRBJ2-1, is DSGVTQTPKHLITATGQRVTLRCSPRSGDLSVYWYQQSLDQGLQFLIQYYNGEERAKGNILERFSAQQFPDLHSELNLSSLELGDSALYFCASSVGGPGLNEQFFGPGTRLTVL.

The chain couples TRBV4-1 to TRBJ1-6; TRBD1 aligns across 7 bases. The CDR3 contains 16 residues. The V and J ends lost 5 bases and 7 bases, in that order; junction bases with no gene match: 11. Germline CDR1 reads MGHRA; CDR2 reads YSYEKL. DNA of the CDR3: TGCGCCAGCAGCAGATCAGGGACAGCCCAAAATTCACCCCTCCACTTT. Translating gives CASSRSGTAQNSPLHF.

V gene TRBV7-7 combines with J gene TRBJ2-2; 9 nucleotides agree with TRBD2. CDR1 and CDR2 from the germline V gene are SSHAT and FNYEAQ (reference sequence). The CDR3 is 16 amino acids. V shed 5 bases, J shed 10 bases, and the junction held 14 bases outside the gene matches. The DNA for the CDR3 is TGTGCCAGCAGCCCGTCTGTCGCGGGGGGGCGGCTGGAGCTGTTTTTT. This translates into CASSPSVAGGRLELFF.

Comment on this clone: A much larger clone lies one base from this, so it may be a read error. Other DNA sequences within the sample encode an identical CDR3. The gene calls are TRBV10-1 and TRBJ2-5; possible D gene TRBD2, 7 bases. Between the trimmed V and J ends, which lost 0 bases and 2 bases, there was a span of 10 bases. The germline CDR1 and CDR2 sequences are WNHNN and SYGVQD (reference sequence). The CDR3 consists of 15 residues. The CDR3 DNA follows: TGCGCCAGCAGTGAGTCGGGGAGGGGGCAAGAGACCCAGTACTTC. This translates into CASSESGRGQETQYF.

This clone was detected once. V is TRBV2 and J is TRBJ1-3; D is possibly TRBD1 (5 bases). The CDR3 runs to 14 residues. Per germline, CDR1 SNHLY and CDR2 FYNNEI. V shed 3 bases and J shed 4 bases, with 10 bases lying between them. The CDR3 nucleotides read TGTGCCAGCAGTGAGCGGGGCTACGGAAACACCATATATTTT. Residues: CASSERGYGNTIYF. The full variable domain, rest sourced from reference TRBV2 and TRBJ1-3, is EPEVTQTPSHQVTQMGQEVILRCVPISNHLYFYWYRQILGQKVEFLVSFYNNEISEKSEIFDDQFSVERPDGSNFTLKIRSTKLEDSAMYFCASSERGYGNTIYFGEGSWLTVV.

The chain has TRBV3-1 (or the pseudogene TRBV3-2) and TRBJ1-1; 7 bases align to TRBD1. J was trimmed by 4 bases and V by 4 bases; bases with no gene match: 9. Germline V lookup: CDR1 LGHDT, CDR2 YNNKEL (reference sequence). CDR3 length equals 15 residues. The CDR3 bases are TGTGCCAGCAGCCGCCAGACAGGGTTGGGCACTGAAGCTTTCTTT. This codes for CASSRQTGLGTEAFF.